The clone carrying this TCR beta chain has more than one count but fewer than ten. Its target is not known. TCRdb analysed the reads with MiXCR anew, one entry per CDR3 protein. The sample has more than 40,000 distinct CDR3 sequences; about 20% are singletons. The sample comes from a study of T cell repertoires in cytomegalovirus infection. Study results and caveats: There were HLA-C-restricted CMV-specific TCR beta clonotypes dominating the ex vivo response.

This CDR3 has 13 amino acids. Trimming removed 10 bases at V and 2 bases at J, with 15 bases between. Per germline, CDR1 SEHNR and CDR2 FQNEAQ (reference sequence). The sequence came from a human donor in good health (CMV status not recorded). Some clones in this sample may be carry-over from other donors' samples. The sample was CD8+ T cells from cultured PBMCs, taken from culture after CMV antigen stimulation. The V gene is TRBV7-9, the J gene TRBJ2-7; weak D call: TRBD2 (5 bases). Written as DNA, the CDR3 is TGTGCCATAATACCGGGATCTACCTACGAGCAGTACTTC. Residues: CAIIPGSTYEQYF.